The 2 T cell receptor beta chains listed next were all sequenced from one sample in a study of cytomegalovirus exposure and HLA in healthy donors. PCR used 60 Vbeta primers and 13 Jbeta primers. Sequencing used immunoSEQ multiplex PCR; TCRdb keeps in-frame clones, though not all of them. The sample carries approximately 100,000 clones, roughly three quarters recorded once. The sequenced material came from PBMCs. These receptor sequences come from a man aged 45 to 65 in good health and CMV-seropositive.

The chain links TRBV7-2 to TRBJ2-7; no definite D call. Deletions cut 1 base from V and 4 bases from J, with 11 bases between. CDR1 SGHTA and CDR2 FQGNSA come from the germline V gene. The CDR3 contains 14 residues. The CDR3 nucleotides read TGTGCCAGCAGCTTAGAAGCCCTCGGGTACGAGCAGTACTTC. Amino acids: CASSLEALGYEQYF.

In nucleotides, the CDR3 is TGTGCCTGGAGTGTAGGGGACAGGGTCAATGAGCAGTTCTTC. Its translation is CAWSVGDRVNEQFF. The V call is TRBV30, the J call TRBJ2-1, with 9 bases lining up with TRBD1. V shed 0 bases, J shed 6 bases, and the junction held 3 bases outside the gene matches. This CDR3 has 14 amino acids. From germline, CDR1 is GTSNPN and CDR2 SVGIG (reference sequence).